This T cell receptor (beta chain) was recovered during a study of blood T cell repertoires in COVID-19. The overall study: T cells, B-cell-depleted T cells, or PBMCs provided the cDNA or gDNA that served as material.

Profiled with immunoSEQ multiplex PCR; TCRdb holds only in-frame clones, not every one. The table shows approximately 58,000 clones, with approximately 80% occurring only once. This clone was observed a handful of times. The CDR3 is 15 amino acids. From germline, CDR1 is SGHDN and CDR2 FVKESK. The V gene lost 4 bases and the J gene lost 1 base, with 14 bases spanning the gap. Source material: peripheral blood. This chain uses TRBV14 with TRBJ2-7, with D unclear. The origin of this receptor is a man aged 55 to 69 with COVID-19, enrolled during active disease. For the CDR3, the DNA is TGTGCCAGCAGCCCGAACACTGGAGAGTCCTACGAGCAGTACTTC. Its translation is CASSPNTGESYEQYF. The full variable domain, rest sourced from reference TRBV14 and TRBJ2-7, is EAGVTQFPSHSVIEKGQTVTLRCDPISGHDNLYWYRRVMGKEIKFLLHFVKESKQDESGMPNNRFLAERTGGTYSTLKVQPAELEDSGVYFCASSPNTGESYEQYFGPGTRLTVT.